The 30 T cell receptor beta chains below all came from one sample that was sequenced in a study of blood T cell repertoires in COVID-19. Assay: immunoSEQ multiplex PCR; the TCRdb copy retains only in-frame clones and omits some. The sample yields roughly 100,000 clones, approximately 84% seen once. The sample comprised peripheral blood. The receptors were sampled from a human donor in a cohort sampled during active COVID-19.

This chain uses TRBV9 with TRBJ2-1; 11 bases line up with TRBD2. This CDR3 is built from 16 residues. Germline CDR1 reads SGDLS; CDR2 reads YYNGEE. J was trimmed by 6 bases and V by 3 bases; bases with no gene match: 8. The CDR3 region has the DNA TGTGCCAGCAGCGCACATTATAGCGGGAGGGGCAATGAGCAGTTCTTC. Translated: CASSAHYSGRGNEQFF.

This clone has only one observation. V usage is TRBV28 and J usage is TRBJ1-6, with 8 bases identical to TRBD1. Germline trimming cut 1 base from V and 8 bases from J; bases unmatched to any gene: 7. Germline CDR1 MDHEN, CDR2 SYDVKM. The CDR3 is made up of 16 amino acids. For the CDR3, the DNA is TGTGCCAGCAGTTTATATGGAGCAGGGGGCTATTCACCCCTCCACTTT. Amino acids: CASSLYGAGGYSPLHF.

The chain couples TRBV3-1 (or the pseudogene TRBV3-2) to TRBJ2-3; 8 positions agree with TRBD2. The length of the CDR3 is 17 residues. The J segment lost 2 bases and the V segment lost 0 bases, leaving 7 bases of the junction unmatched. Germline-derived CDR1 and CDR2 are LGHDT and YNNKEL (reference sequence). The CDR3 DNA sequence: TGTGCCAGCAGCCAAGAAGGCATAGCGGGATTCACAGATACGCAGTATTTT. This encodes CASSQEGIAGFTDTQYF.

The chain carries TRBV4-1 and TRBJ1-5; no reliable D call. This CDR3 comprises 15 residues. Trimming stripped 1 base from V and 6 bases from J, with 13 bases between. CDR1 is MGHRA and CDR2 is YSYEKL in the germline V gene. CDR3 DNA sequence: TGCGCCAGCAGCCAAGTTTATGGTGGCAGTCAGCCCCAGCATTTT. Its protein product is CASSQVYGGSQPQHF.

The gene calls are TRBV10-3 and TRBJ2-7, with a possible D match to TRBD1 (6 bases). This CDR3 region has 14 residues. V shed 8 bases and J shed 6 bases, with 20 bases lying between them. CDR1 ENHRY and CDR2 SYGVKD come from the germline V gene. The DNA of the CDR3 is TGTGCCATCTCGAGGGGGACGGAGTACGGCGAGCAGTACTTC. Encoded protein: CAISRGTEYGEQYF.

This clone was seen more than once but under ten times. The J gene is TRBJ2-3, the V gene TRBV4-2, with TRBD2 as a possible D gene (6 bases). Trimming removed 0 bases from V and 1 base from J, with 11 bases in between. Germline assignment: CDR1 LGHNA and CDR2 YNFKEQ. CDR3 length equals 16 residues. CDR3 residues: CASSQERGLGTDTQYF. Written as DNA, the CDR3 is TGTGCCAGCAGCCAAGAGCGGGGCCTCGGCACAGATACGCAGTATTTT.

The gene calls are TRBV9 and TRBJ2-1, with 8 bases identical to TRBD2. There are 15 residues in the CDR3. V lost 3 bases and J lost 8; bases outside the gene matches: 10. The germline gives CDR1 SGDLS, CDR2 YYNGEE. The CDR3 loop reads CASSASGRAFDEQFF. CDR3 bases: TGTGCCAGCAGCGCCTCCGGGAGGGCCTTCGATGAGCAGTTCTTC.

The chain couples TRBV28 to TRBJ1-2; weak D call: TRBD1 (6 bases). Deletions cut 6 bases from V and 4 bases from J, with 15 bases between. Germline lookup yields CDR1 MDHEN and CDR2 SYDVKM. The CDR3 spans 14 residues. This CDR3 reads CASRPGTLSYGYTF. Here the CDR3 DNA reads TGTGCCAGCAGACCCGGGACATTAAGCTATGGCTACACCTTC.

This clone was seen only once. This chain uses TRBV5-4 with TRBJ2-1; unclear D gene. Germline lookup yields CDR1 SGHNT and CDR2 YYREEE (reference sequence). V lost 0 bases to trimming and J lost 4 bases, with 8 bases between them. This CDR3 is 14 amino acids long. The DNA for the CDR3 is TGTGCCAGCAGCTTGGCTTCCACATACAATGAGCAGTTCTTC. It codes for CASSLASTYNEQFF.

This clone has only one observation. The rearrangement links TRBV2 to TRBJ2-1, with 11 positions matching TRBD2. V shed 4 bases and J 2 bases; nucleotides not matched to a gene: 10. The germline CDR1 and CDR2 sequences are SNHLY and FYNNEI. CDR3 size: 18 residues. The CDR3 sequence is CASSGTSGSGRAYNEQFF. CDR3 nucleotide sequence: TGTGCCAGCAGTGGAACTAGCGGGAGTGGTAGGGCCTACAATGAGCAGTTCTTC.

The CDR3 region is CASTQAGSGYEQYF. The CDR3 region has the DNA TGTGCCAGCACTCAAGCGGGATCTGGCTACGAGCAGTACTTC. This chain joins TRBV27 and TRBJ2-7; the match to TRBD2 covers 7 bases. CDR3 length equals 14 residues. V was pared by 7 bases and J by 3 bases, with 9 bases of the junction left unmatched. The germline gives CDR1 MNHEY, CDR2 SMNVEV (reference sequence).

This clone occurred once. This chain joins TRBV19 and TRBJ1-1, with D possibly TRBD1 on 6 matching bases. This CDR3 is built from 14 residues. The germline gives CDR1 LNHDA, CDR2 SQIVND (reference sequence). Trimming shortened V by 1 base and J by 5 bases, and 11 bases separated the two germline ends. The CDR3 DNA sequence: TGTGCCAGTAGTATAGTGACGACAGGAACTGAAGCTTTCTTT. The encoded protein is CASSIVTTGTEAFF.

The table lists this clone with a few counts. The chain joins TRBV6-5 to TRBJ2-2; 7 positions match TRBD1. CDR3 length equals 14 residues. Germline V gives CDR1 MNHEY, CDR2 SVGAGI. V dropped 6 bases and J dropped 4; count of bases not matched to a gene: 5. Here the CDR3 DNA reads TGTGCCAGCAGCAAGGGACAGACCACCGGGGAGCTGTTTTTT. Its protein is CASSKGQTTGELFF.

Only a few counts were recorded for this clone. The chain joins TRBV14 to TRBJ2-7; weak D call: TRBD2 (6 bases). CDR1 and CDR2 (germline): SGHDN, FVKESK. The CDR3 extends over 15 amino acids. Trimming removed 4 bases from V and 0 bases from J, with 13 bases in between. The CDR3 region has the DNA TGTGCCAGCAGCCCTGGGCGGGGATCCTCCTACGAGCAGTACTTC. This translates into CASSPGRGSSYEQYF.

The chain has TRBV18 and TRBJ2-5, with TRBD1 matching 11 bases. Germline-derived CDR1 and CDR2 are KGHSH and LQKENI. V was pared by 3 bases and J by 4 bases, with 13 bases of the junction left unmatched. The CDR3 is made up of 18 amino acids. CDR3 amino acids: CASSPTRLGQGAGETQYF. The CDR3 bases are TGTGCCAGCTCACCGACACGTTTAGGACAGGGGGCCGGAGAGACCCAGTACTTC.

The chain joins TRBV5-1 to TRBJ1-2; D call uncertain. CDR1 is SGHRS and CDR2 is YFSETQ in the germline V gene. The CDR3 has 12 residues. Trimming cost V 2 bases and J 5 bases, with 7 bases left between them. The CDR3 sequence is CASSLGGYGYTF. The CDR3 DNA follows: TGCGCCAGCAGCTTAGGAGGGTATGGCTACACCTTC.

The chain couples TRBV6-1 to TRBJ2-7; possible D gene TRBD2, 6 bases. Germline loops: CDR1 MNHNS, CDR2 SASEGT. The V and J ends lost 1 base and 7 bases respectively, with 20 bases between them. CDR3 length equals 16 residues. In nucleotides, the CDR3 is TGTGCCAGCAGTGAAGGGGGGACGGGAGTGCCGAAGGAGCAGTACTTC. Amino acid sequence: CASSEGGTGVPKEQYF.

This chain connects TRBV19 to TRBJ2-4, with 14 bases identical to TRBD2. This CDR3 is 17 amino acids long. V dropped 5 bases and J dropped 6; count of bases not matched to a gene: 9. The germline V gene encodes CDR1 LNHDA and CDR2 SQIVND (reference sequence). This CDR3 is CASSQTGTSGSGNIQYF. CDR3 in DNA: TGTGCCAGTAGTCAGACCGGGACTAGCGGGAGCGGAAACATTCAGTACTTC.

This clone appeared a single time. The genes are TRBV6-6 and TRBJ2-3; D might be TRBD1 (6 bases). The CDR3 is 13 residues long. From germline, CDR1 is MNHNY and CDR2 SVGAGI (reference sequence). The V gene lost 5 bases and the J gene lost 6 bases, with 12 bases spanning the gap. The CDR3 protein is CASSERGLDTQYF. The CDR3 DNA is TGTGCCAGCAGTGAGAGGGGGTTGGATACGCAGTATTTT.

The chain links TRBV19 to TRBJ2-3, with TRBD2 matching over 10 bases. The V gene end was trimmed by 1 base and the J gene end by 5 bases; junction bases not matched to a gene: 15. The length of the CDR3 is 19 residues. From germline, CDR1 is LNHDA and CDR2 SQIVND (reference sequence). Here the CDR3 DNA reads TGTGCCAGTAGTATAGCCGCCCACAAGCGGGGGGGTCAGATAGATACGCAGTATTTT. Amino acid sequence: CASSIAAHKRGGQIDTQYF.

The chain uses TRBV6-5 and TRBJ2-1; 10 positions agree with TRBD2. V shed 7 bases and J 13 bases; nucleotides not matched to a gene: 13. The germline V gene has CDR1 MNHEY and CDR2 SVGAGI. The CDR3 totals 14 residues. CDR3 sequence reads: CASILLGLAGEQFF. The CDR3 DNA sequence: TGTGCCAGCATTCTCCTTGGGCTAGCGGGAGAACAGTTCTTC.

CDR3 protein: CASSQGTSEYEQYF. CDR3 in DNA: TGTGCCAGCAGCCAGGGGACTAGCGAATACGAGCAGTACTTC. The V and J genes are TRBV3-1 (or the pseudogene TRBV3-2) and TRBJ2-7; 10 nucleotides agree with TRBD2. This CDR3 is built from 14 residues. J gave up 4 bases and V 3 bases, and 3 bases lay outside the gene matches. The germline gives CDR1 LGHDT, CDR2 YNNKEL (reference sequence).

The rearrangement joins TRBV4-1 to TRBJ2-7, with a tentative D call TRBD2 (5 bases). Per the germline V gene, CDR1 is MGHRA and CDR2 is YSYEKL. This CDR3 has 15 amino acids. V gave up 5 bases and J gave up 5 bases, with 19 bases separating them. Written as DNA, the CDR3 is TGCGCCAGCAGCTTAGGCCCGGTTGGTAGCGACGAGCAGTACTTC. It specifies CASSLGPVGSDEQYF.

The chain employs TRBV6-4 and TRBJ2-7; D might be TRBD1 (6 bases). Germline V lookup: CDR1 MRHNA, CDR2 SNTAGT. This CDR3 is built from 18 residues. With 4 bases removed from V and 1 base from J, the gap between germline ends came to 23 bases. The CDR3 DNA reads TGTGCCAGCAGTGCCAAACCCACAGGGTCCCCAGGATCCTACGAGCAGTACTTC. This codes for CASSAKPTGSPGSYEQYF.

The CDR3 reads CASSQEYEGKGNQPQHF. Here the CDR3 DNA reads TGCGCCAGCAGCCAAGAATACGAGGGCAAGGGCAATCAGCCCCAGCATTTT. This chain links TRBV4-1 with TRBJ1-5; D unresolved. V lost 0 bases, J lost 2 bases, and 14 bases lay in between. Per the germline V gene, CDR1 is MGHRA and CDR2 is YSYEKL. The CDR3 loop spans 17 amino acids.

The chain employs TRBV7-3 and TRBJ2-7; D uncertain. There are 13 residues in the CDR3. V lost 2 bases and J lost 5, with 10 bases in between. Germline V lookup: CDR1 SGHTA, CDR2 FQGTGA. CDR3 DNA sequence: TGTGCCAGCAGCTTAGGTGGAGAAAACGAGCAGTACTTC. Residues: CASSLGGENEQYF.

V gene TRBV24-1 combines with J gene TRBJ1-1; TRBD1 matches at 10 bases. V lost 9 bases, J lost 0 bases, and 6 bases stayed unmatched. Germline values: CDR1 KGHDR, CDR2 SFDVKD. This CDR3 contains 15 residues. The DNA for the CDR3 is TGTGCCACCCTCGGGACAGGGGCACTGAACACTGAAGCTTTCTTT. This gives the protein CATLGTGALNTEAFF.

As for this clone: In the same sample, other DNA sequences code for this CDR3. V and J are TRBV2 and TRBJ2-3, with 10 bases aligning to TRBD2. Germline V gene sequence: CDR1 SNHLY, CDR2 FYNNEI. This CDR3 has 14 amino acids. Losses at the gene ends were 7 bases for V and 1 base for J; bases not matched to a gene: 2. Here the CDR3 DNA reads TGTGCCAGCAAGGGGACTAGCGGCACAGATACGCAGTATTTT. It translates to CASKGTSGTDTQYF.

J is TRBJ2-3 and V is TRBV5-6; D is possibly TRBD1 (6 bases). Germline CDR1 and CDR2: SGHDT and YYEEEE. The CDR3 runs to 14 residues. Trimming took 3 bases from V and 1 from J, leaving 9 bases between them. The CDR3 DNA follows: TGTGCCAGCAGCTCAGGACAGCGCACAGATACGCAGTATTTT. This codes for CASSSGQRTDTQYF.

As DNA, the CDR3 is TGTGCCAGCAGTTTCACGACGGCTAGCGGGGACTCTACCTTAGTCACAGATACGCAGTATTTT. Protein: CASSFTTASGDSTLVTDTQYF. The chain carries TRBV28 and TRBJ2-3; 9 bases align to TRBD2. Germline lookup yields CDR1 MDHEN and CDR2 SYDVKM. V shed 3 bases and J 2 bases; nucleotides not matched to a gene: 21. This CDR3 has 21 residues.